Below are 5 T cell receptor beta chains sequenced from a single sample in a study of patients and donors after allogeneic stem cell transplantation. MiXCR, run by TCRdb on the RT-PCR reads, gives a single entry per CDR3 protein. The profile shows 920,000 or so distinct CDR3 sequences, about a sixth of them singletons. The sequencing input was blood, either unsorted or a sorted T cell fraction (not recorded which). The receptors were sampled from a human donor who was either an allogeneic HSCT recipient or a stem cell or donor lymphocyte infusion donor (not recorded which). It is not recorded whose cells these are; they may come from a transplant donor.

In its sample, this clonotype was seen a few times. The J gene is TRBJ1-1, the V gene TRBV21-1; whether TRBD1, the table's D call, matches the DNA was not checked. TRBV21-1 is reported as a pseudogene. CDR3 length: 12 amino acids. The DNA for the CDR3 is TGTGCCAGCAGCAAAGACAGGGCTGAAGCTTTCTTT. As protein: CASSKDRAEAFF.

CDR3 nucleotide sequence: TGTGCCGTCCGGGGGTCGTTATACAATGAGCAGTTCTTC. Translated: CAVRGSLYNEQFF. J is TRBJ2-1 and V is TRBV11-2; TRBD2 is a possible D gene (6 bases). Germline lookup yields CDR1 SGHAT and CDR2 FQNNGV. This CDR3 contains 13 residues. Trimming stripped 11 bases from V and 4 bases from J, with 15 bases between.

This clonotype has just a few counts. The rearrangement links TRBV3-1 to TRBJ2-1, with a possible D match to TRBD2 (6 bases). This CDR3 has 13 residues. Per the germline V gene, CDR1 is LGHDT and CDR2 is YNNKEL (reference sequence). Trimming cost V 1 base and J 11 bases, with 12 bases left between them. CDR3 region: CASSQVRDSKQFF. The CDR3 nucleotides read TGTGCCAGCAGCCAAGTCAGGGACTCTAAGCAGTTCTTC.

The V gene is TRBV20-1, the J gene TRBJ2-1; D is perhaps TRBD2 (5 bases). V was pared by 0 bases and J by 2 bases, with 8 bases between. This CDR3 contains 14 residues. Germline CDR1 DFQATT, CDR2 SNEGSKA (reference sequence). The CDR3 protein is CSARDSEAYNEQFF. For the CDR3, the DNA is TGCAGTGCTAGAGATTCGGAGGCCTACAATGAGCAGTTCTTC.

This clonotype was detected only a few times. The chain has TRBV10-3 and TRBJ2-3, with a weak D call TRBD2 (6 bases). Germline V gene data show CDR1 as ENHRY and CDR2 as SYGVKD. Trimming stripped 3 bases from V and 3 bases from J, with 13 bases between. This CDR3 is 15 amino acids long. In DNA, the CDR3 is TGTGCCATCAGTGATGGAGGGGCGCGGACAGATACGCAGTATTTT. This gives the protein CAISDGGARTDTQYF.